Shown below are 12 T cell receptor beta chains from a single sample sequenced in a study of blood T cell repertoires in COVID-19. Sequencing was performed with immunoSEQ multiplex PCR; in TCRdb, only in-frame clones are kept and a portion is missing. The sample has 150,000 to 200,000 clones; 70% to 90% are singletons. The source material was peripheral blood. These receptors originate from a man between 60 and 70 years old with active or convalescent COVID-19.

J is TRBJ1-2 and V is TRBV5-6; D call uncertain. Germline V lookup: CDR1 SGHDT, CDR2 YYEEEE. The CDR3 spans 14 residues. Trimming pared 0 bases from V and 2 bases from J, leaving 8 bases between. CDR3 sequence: CASSLVGENYGYTF. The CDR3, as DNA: TGTGCCAGCAGCTTGGTTGGGGAGAACTATGGCTACACCTTC.

This CDR3 reads CASSLKGASYEQYF. CDR3 sequence (DNA): TGTGCCAGCAGTTTGAAGGGGGCGAGCTACGAGCAGTACTTC. The chain links TRBV6-5 to TRBJ2-7, with TRBD1 matching 7 bases. Germline lookup yields CDR1 MNHEY and CDR2 SVGAGI. The CDR3 sequence is 14 residues long. Trimming cost V 4 bases and J 3 bases; bases outside gene matches: 6.

The CDR3 reads CASSYPEGPQHF. The CDR3 DNA is TGTGCCAGCAGTTACCCGGAGGGGCCCCAGCATTTT. The chain joins TRBV6-2 or TRBV6-3 to TRBJ1-5; D call uncertain. Trimming took off 2 bases at V and 9 bases at J, with 8 bases between the two ends. Germline CDR1 and CDR2: MNHEY and SVGEGT. The CDR3 length is 12 residues.

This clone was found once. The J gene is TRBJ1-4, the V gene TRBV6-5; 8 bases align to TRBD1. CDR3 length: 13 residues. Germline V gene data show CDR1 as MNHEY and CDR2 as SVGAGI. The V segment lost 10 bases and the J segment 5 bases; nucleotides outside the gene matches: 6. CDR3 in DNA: TGTGCCACCCGACAGGGGTCAAATGAAAAACTGTTTTTT. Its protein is CATRQGSNEKLFF.

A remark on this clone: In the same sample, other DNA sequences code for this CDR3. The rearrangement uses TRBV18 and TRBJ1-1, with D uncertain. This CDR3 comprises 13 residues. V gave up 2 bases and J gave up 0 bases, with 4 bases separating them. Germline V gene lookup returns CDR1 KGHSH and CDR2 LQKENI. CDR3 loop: CASSPSMNTEAFF. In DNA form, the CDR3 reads TGTGCCAGCTCACCATCAATGAACACTGAAGCTTTCTTT.

In DNA form, the CDR3 reads TGCAGCGTTCATCCGGCGGGCACAGATACGCAGTATTTT. This encodes CSVHPAGTDTQYF. V usage is TRBV29-1 and J usage is TRBJ2-3; unclear D gene. Germline loops: CDR1 SQVTM, CDR2 ANQGSEA. The CDR3 consists of 13 residues. Trimming pared 5 bases from V and 1 base from J, leaving 10 bases between.

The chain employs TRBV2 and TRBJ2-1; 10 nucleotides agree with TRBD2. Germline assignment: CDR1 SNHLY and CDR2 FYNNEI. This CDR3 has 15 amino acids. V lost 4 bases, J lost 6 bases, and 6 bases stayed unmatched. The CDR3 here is CASSASGGSSNEQFF. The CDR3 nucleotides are TGTGCCAGCAGTGCTAGCGGGGGCAGTTCCAATGAGCAGTTCTTC.

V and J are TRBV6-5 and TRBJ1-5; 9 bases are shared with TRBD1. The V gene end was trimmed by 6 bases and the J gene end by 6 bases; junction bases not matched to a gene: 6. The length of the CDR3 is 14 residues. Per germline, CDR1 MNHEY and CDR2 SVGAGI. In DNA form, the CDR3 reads TGTGCCAGCAGCACAGGGGGCGCGGGTCAGCCCCAGCATTTT. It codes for CASSTGGAGQPQHF.

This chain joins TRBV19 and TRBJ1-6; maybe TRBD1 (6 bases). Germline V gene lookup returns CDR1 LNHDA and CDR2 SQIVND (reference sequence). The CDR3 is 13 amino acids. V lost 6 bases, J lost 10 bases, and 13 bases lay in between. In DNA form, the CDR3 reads TGTGCCAGTAGAAGGGGGGAGGGATCACCCCTCCACTTT. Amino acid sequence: CASRRGEGSPLHF. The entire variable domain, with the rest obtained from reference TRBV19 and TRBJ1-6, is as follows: DGGITQSPKYLFRKEGQNVTLSCEQNLNHDAMYWYRQDPGQGLRLIYYSQIVNDFQKGDIAEGYSVSREKKESFPLTVTSAQKNPTAFYLCASRRGEGSPLHFGNGTRLTVT.

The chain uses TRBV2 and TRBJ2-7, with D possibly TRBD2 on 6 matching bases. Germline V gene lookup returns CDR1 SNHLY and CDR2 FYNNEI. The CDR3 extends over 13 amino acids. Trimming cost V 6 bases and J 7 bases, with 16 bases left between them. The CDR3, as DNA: TGTGCCAGCAGGCGGGGCTATGCCGGAGAGCAGTACTTC. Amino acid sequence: CASRRGYAGEQYF.

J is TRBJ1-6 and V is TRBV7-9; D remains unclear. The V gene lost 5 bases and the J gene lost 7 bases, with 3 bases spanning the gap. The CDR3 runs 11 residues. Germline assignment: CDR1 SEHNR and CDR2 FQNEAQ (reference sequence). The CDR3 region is CASSLNSPLHF. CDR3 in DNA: TGTGCCAGCAGCCTAAATTCACCCCTCCACTTT.

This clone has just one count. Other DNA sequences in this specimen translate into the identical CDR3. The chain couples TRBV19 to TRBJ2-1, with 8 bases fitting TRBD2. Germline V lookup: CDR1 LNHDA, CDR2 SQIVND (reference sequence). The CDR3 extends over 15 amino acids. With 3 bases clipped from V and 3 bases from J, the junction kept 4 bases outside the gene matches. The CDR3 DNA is TGTGCCAGTAGTATTACGGGGGGGATCTACAATGAGCAGTTCTTC. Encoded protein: CASSITGGIYNEQFF.